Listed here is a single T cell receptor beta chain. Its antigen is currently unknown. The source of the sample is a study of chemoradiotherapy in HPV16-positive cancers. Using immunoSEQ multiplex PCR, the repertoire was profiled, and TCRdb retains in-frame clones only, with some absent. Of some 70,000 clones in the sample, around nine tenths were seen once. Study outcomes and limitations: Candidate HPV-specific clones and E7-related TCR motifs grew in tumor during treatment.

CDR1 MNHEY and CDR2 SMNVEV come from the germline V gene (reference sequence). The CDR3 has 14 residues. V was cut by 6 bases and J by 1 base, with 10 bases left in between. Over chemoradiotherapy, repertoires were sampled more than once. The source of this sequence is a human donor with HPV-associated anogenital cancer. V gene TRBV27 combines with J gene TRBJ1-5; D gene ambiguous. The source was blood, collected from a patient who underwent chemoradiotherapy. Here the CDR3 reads CASSPSRSNQPQHF. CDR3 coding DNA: TGTGCCAGCAGCCCGTCACGAAGCAATCAGCCCCAGCATTTT.